This T cell receptor beta chain was identified during a study of blood T cell repertoires in COVID-19 (dated by TCRdb to 2018 to 2021). As for the study more broadly: Samples from collaborators originated in the United States, Italy and Spain and spanned both the acute and convalescent phases of COVID-19. The material from the prospective study consisted of cDNA or gDNA derived from T cells, B-cell-depleted T cells, or PBMCs. The dataset comprised deeply sampled blood TCRbeta repertoires from subjects exposed to, actively infected with, or recovered from COVID-19. The repertoires were released in a freely available public database meant as a resource for research on the immune response to SARS-CoV-2. Samples came from the ongoing ImmuneRACE study (first 160 participants) plus 1,254 subjects from 6 global collaborators. Sample metadata almost always included a de-identified subject ID, COVID-19 status, age in years and sex. HLA class I and class II types, where available, came from metadata supplied by the sample provider rather than from assay-based typing. Broader findings and caveats from the paper: Clinical and demographic metadata were provided uncurated, with the amount varying by source and participant.

As for this clone: The target of this receptor is not known. Base quality data are lacking; no much larger clone is found one base away.

TCRbeta CDR3 regions were amplified from genomic DNA by means of the immunoSEQ Assay, a bias-controlled multiplex PCR. On the authors' methods: Nucleated cell counts per sample were estimated from amplification of reference gene primers within the assay. Sequence reads were collapsed and filtered to measure the absolute abundance of every unique TCRbeta CDR3 rearrangement. For each sample, productive Simpson clonality was calculated as the square root of Simpson's diversity index across productive rearrangements. The immuneACCESS repertoire file appears here via TCRdb, limited to in-frame rearrangements. These files lack a portion of the clones; in checked studies, under half of the deficit traces to unresolved V genes, and the cause of the others is not known. The D gene and trimming were derived from the DNA, and the V and J assignments and clone size from that table. This sample lists around 180,000 clones; roughly nine tenths were detected once. The ten most abundant clones make up approximately 2.3% of the sample.

Whole blood was collected in K2EDTA tubes by collaborating institutions according to the institutions' own protocols. Collaborator samples were shipped for TCRbeta analysis as frozen whole blood, isolated PBMCs, or DNA extracted from either sample type. The V end loses 6 bases and the J end loses 0 bases, and a stretch of 9 bases separates them. Taken from the germline V gene, the CDR1 and CDR2 loops are MDHEN and SYDVKM. The CDR3 starts with the cysteine, ends with the phenylalanine, and has 14 residues. Here the CDR3 DNA is all that survives: 42 bases in frame from base 1. The rearrangement combines TRBV28 with TRBJ2-4; a confident D gene designation cannot be given. Input material: peripheral blood. This clonotype was obtained from a man between 65 and 79 years old with active or convalescent COVID-19. The CDR3 sequence is CASRDMGAKNIQYF. The sequence in DNA is TGTGCCAGCAGAGACATGGGAGCCAAAAACATTCAGTACTTC.